Each of the 8 T cell receptor beta chains below was sequenced from the same sample in a study of blood T cell repertoires in COVID-19. The protocol was immunoSEQ multiplex PCR, while the TCRdb copy is restricted to in-frame clones and leaves out a portion. Of about 98,000 clones listed, around 72% are singletons. Sequenced: peripheral blood. Receptor source: a man between 65 and 80 years old with acute or convalescent COVID-19.

This sequence joins TRBV24-1 and TRBJ2-2; D is unclear. The length of the CDR3 is 15 residues. V was shortened by 5 bases and J by 0 bases, with 9 bases between the two germline ends. The germline CDR1 and CDR2 sequences are KGHDR and SFDVKD. CDR3 residues: CATSAEFANTGELFF. CDR3 nucleotides: TGTGCCACCAGTGCGGAGTTCGCGAACACCGGGGAGCTGTTTTTT.

The V call is TRBV18, the J call TRBJ2-5; D is possibly TRBD1 (6 bases). Germline lookup yields CDR1 KGHSH and CDR2 LQKENI. With 4 bases removed from V and 5 bases from J, the gap between germline ends came to 11 bases. CDR3 length equals 13 residues. CDR3 in amino acids: CASSQGVLETQYF. The CDR3 DNA reads as TGTGCCAGCTCACAGGGGGTCTTGGAGACCCAGTACTTC.

The rearrangement joins TRBV7-2 to TRBJ1-1; 12 nucleotides match TRBD1. Germline V gene data show CDR1 as SGHTA and CDR2 as FQGNSA. Trimming removed 4 bases from V and 4 bases from J; junction bases left unmatched: 10. CDR3 length: 17 amino acids. CDR3 coding DNA: TGTGCCAGCAGCTACCATAGGACGGGACAGGGGGCCACTGAAGCTTTCTTT. This gives the protein CASSYHRTGQGATEAFF.

The chain uses TRBV6-5 and TRBJ2-1, with 7 positions matching TRBD2. This CDR3 has 16 amino acids. Germline V gene lookup returns CDR1 MNHEY and CDR2 SVGAGI. Losses at the gene ends were 0 bases for V and 5 bases for J; bases not matched to a gene: 7. This CDR3 is CASSYSTASGNNEQFF. CDR3 nucleotide sequence: TGTGCCAGCAGTTACTCGACGGCTAGCGGTAACAATGAGCAGTTCTTC.

This chain links TRBV5-1 with TRBJ2-5, with 8 bases matching TRBD2. The CDR3 runs to 17 residues. Losses at the gene ends were 1 base for V and 4 bases for J; bases not matched to a gene: 12. From germline, CDR1 is SGHRS and CDR2 YFSETQ. The chain's CDR3 is CASSLWGGAGGRETQYF. CDR3 in DNA: TGCGCCAGCAGCTTGTGGGGCGGGGCGGGAGGTCGAGAGACCCAGTACTTC.

The CDR3 nucleotides are TGTGCCAGCAGCTTAGGACCTAGCGCTAGCACAGATACGCAGTATTTT. Translated: CASSLGPSASTDTQYF. This chain uses TRBV11-3 with TRBJ2-3; possibly TRBD2 for D (6 bases). Trimming took 1 base from V and 0 from J, leaving 11 bases between them. This CDR3 is built from 16 residues. The germline V gene has CDR1 SGHNT and CDR2 YENEEA.

This chain links TRBV11-2 with TRBJ2-1; 9 bases align to TRBD2. V trimming: 3 bases; J trimming: 8 bases; junction bases outside the gene matches: 14. CDR3 length: 17 residues. Per germline, CDR1 SGHAT and CDR2 FQNNGV. In nucleotides, the CDR3 is TGTGCCAGCAGCTTTACGACTAGCGGAGGGCCCTCGGATGAGCAGTTCTTC. It translates to CASSFTTSGGPSDEQFF.

The genes are TRBV11-2 and TRBJ1-2; 8 bases agree with TRBD1. The CDR3 consists of 15 residues. Trimming cost V 5 bases and J 7 bases; bases outside gene matches: 12. Per the germline V gene, CDR1 is SGHAT and CDR2 is FQNNGV. As DNA, the CDR3 is TGTGCCAGCAGCCTAGCCCAGGGGGCGCAAGGTGGCTACACCTTC. Protein product: CASSLAQGAQGGYTF.